These 7 T cell receptor beta chains were sequenced from one sample in a study of control samples from healthy donors and cancer patients (dated by TCRdb to between 2020 and 2021). Libraries were built with the immunoSEQ multiplex PCR assay. TCRdb's version of the immuneACCESS table is confined to in-frame rearrangements and falls short of the full clone set. An unresolved V gene accounts for under half of the shortfall where checked; the remainder is of unknown origin. The sample yields some 99,000 clones; just over 90% were counted once. The leading ten clones occupy 3.5% to 4.5% of the sample. The sequencing sample was made of blood. All receptors derive from a human donor in good health. The donor label of this sample is uncertain.

The count of this clone is one. This sequence joins TRBV6-5 and TRBJ2-4; maybe TRBD2 (6 bases). V was shortened by 8 bases and J by 0 bases, with 14 bases between the two germline ends. CDR1 and CDR2 from the germline V gene are MNHEY and SVGAGI. The CDR3 spans 15 residues. The CDR3 spells CASDEMGGAKNIQYF. CDR3 sequence (DNA): TGTGCCAGCGATGAGATGGGAGGAGCCAAAAACATTCAGTACTTC.

The genes are TRBV9 and TRBJ2-1; D might be TRBD2 (5 bases). CDR1 is SGDLS, CDR2 YYNGEE, per germline. Trimming took 0 bases from V and 8 from J, leaving 12 bases between them. This CDR3 comprises 14 residues. CDR3: CASSVDPGSDEQFF. The CDR3 DNA reads as TGTGCCAGCAGCGTAGATCCGGGGTCCGATGAGCAGTTCTTC.

The rearrangement uses TRBV27 and TRBJ1-2; TRBD1 is a possible D gene (5 bases). The CDR3 runs to 17 residues. The germline V and J ends were trimmed by 2 bases and 5 bases, with 21 bases remaining between them. Germline CDR1 is MNHEY and CDR2 is SMNVEV (reference sequence). The CDR3 loop is CASSLGGGTQGIYGYTF. The CDR3 DNA reads TGTGCCAGCAGTTTAGGAGGTGGGACCCAAGGGATTTATGGCTACACCTTC.

The V and J genes are TRBV12-3 or TRBV12-4 and TRBJ1-5; D gene ambiguous. CDR3 length: 13 amino acids. The V end lost 0 bases, the J end lost 7 bases, and 7 bases lay between the germline ends. The CDR3 DNA follows: TGTGCCAGCAGTTTAGCGCGTCTCCAGCCCCAGCATTTT. Encoded protein: CASSLARLQPQHF.

This clone occurred once. This sequence joins TRBV11-3 and TRBJ1-5; possible D gene TRBD1, 5 bases. Trimming left V 6 bases short and J 2 bases short, with 11 bases between. CDR1 is SGHNT and CDR2 is YENEEA in the germline V gene. This CDR3 contains 14 residues. The CDR3 DNA follows: TGTGCCAGCAGTCCTAGGGGCGGCAATCAGCCCCAGCATTTT. Residues: CASSPRGGNQPQHF.

The J gene is TRBJ1-2, the V gene TRBV24-1; 7 bases are shared with TRBD1. V shed 2 bases and J 5 bases; nucleotides not matched to a gene: 10. This CDR3 region has 16 residues. In germline, CDR1 is KGHDR, CDR2 SFDVKD. The CDR3 loop reads CATSDSESGQIYGYTF. CDR3 nucleotide sequence: TGTGCCACCAGTGATTCGGAATCGGGACAGATTTATGGCTACACCTTC.

The V gene is TRBV9, the J gene TRBJ2-2, with D possibly being TRBD1 or TRBD2 (5 bases each). CDR1 is SGDLS and CDR2 is YYNGEE in the germline V gene. CDR3 length: 15 amino acids. Trimming took off 4 bases at V and 6 bases at J, with 16 bases between the two ends. In nucleotides, the CDR3 is TGTGCCAGCAGCACCGGGACGGACGGCTCCGGGGAGCTGTTTTTT. Protein: CASSTGTDGSGELFF.